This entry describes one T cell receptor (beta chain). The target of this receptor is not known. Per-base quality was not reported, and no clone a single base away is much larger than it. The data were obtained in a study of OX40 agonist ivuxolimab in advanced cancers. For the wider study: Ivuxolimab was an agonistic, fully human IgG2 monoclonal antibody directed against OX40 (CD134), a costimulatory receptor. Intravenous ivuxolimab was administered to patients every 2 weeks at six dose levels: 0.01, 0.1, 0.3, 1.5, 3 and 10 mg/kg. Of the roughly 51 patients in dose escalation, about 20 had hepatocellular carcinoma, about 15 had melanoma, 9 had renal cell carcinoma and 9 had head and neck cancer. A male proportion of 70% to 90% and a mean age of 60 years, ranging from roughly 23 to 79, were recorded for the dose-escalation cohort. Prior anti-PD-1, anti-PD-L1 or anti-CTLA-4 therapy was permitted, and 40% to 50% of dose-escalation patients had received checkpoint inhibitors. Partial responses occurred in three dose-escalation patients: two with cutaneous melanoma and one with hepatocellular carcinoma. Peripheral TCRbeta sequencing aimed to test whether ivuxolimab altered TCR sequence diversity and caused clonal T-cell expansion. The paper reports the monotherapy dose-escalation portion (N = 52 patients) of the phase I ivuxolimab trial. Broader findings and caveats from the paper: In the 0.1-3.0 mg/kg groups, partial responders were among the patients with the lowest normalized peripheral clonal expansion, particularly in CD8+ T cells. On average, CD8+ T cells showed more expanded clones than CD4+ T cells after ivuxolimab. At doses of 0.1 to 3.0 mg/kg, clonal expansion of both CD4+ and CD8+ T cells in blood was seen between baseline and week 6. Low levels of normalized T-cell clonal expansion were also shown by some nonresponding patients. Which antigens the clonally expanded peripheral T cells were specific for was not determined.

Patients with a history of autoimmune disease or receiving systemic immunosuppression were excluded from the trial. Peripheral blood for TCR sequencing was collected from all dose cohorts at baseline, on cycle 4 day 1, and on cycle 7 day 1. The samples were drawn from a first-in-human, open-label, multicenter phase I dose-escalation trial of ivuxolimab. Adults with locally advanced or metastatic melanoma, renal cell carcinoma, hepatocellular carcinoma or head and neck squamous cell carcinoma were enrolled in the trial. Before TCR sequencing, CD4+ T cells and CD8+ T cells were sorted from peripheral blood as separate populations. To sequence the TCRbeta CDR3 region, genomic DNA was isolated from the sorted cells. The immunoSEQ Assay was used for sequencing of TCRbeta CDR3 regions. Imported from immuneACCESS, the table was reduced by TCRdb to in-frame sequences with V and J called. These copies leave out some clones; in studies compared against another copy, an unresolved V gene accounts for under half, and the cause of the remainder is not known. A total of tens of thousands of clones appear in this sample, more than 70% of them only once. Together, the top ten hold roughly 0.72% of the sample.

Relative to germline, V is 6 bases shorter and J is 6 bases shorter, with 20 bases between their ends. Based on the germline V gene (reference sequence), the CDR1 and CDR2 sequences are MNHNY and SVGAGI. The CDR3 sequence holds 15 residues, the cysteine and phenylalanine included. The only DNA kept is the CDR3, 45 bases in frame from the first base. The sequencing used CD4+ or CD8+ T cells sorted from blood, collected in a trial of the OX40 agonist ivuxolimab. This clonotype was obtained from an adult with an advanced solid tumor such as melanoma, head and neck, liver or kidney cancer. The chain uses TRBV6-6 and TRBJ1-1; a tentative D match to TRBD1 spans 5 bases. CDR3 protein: CASSRNGQGNAEAFF. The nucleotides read TGTGCCAGCAGCAGAAATGGGCAGGGAAACGCTGAAGCTTTCTTT.